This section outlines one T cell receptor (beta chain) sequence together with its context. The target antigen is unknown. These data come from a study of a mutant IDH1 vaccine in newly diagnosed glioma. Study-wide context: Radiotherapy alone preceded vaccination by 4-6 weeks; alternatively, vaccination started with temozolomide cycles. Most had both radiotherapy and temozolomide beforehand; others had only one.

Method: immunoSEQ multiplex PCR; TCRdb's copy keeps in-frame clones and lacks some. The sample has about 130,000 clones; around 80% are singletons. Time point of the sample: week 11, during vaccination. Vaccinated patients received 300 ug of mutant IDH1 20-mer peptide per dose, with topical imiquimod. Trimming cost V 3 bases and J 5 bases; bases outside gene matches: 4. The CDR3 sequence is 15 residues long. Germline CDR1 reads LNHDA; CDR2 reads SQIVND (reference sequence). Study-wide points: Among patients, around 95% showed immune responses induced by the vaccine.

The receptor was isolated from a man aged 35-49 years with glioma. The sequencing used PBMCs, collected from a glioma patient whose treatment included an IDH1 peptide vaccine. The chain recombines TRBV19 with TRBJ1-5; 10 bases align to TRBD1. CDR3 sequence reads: CASSIPTGGHQPQHF. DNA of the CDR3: TGTGCCAGTAGTATTCCGACAGGGGGCCATCAGCCCCAGCATTTT.